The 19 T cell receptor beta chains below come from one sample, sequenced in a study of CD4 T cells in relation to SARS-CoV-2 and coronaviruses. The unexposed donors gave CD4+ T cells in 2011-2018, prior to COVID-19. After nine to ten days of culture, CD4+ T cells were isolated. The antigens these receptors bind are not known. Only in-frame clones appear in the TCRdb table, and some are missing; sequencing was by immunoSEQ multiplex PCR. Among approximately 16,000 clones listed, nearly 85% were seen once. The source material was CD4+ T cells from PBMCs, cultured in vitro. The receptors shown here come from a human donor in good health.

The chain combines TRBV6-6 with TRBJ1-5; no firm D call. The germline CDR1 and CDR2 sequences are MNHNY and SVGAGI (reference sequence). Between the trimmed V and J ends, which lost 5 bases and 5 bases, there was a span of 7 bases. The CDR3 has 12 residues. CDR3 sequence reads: CASSRSDQPQHF. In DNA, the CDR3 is TGTGCCAGCAGTCGCTCGGATCAGCCCCAGCATTTT.

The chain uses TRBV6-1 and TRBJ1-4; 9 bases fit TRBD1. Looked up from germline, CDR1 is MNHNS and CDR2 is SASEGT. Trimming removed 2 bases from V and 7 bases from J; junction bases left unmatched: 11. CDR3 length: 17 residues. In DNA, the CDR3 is TGTGCCAGCAGTGAAACAGGTCCGGGACAGGGTTTTGAAAAACTGTTTTTT. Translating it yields CASSETGPGQGFEKLFF.

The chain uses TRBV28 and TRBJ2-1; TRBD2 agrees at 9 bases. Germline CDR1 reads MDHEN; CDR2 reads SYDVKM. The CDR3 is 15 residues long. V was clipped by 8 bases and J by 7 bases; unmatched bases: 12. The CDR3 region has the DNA TGTGCCAGCGGCGAGGGACTAGCAGGGACGAATGAGCAGTTCTTC. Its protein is CASGEGLAGTNEQFF.

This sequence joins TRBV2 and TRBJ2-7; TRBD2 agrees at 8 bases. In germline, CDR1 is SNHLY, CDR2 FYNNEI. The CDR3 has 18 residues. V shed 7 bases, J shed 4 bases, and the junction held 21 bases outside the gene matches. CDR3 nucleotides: TGTGCCAGCATGCTTACTGGCCTTGGGGCTAGCGGGTCTTACGAGCAGTACTTC. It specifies CASMLTGLGASGSYEQYF.

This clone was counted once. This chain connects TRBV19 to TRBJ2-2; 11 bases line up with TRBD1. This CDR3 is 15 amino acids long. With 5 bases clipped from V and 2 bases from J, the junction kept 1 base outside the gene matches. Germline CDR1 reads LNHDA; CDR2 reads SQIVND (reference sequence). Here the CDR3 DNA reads TGTGCCAGTAGTCGGACAGGGGGCAACACCGGGGAGCTGTTTTTT. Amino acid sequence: CASSRTGGNTGELFF.

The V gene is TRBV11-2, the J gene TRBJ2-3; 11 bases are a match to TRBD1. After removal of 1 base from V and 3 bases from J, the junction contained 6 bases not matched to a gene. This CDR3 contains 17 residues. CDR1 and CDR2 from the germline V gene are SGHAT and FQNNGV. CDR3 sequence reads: CASSLGTRDRGTDTQYF. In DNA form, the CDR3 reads TGTGCCAGCAGCTTAGGAACCCGGGACAGGGGGACAGATACGCAGTATTTT.

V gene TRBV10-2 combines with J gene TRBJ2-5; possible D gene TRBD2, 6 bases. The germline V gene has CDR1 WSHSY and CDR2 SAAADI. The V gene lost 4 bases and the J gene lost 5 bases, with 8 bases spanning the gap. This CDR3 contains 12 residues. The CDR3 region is CASSGGGETQYF. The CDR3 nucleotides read TGCGCCAGCAGTGGGGGAGGCGAGACCCAGTACTTC.

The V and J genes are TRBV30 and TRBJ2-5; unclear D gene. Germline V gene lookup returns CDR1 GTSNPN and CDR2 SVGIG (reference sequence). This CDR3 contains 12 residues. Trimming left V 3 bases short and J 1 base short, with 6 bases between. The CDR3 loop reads CAWSPAQETQYF. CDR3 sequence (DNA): TGTGCCTGGAGCCCGGCCCAAGAGACCCAGTACTTC.

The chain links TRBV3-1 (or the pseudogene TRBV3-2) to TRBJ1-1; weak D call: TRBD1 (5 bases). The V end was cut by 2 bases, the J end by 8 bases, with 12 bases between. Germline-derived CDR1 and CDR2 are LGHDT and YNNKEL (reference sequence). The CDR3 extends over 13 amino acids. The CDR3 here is CASSQIGRGEAFF. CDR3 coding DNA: TGTGCCAGCAGCCAAATCGGACGGGGGGAAGCTTTCTTT.

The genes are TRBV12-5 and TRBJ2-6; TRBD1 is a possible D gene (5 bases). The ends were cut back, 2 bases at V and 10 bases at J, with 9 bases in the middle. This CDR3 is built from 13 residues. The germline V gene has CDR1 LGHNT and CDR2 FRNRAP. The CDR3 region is CASGLTGSNVLTF. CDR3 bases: TGTGCTAGTGGTTTGACAGGTTCAAACGTCCTGACTTTC.

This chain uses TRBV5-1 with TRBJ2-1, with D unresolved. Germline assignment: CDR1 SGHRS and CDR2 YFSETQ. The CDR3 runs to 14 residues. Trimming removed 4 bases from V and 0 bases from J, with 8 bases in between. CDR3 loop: CASSPPSSYNEQFF. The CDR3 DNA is TGCGCCAGCAGCCCCCCTAGCTCCTACAATGAGCAGTTCTTC.

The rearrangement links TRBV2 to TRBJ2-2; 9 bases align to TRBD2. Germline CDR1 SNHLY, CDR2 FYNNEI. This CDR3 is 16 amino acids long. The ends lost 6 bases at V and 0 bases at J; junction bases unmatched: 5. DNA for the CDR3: TGTGCCAGCAGGGGATTAGCGGGAGCGAACACCGGGGAGCTGTTTTTT. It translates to CASRGLAGANTGELFF.

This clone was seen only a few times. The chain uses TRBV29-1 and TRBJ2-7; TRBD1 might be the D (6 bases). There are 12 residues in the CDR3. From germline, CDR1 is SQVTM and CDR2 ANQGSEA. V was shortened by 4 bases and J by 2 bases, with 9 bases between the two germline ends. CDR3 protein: CSVGGQTYEQYF. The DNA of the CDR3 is TGCAGCGTTGGAGGACAGACCTACGAGCAGTACTTC.

In DNA, the CDR3 is TGCGCCAGCAGTGAGTCGAAAGGGTTCACTGAAGCTTTCTTT. As protein: CASSESKGFTEAFF. This chain links TRBV10-1 with TRBJ1-1; D uncertain. This CDR3 comprises 14 residues. Trimming took off 0 bases at V and 4 bases at J, with 9 bases between the two ends. The germline CDR1 and CDR2 sequences are WNHNN and SYGVQD (reference sequence).

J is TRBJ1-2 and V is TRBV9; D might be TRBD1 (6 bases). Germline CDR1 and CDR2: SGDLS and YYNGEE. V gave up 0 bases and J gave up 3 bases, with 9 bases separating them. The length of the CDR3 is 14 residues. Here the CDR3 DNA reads TGTGCCAGCAGCGTAGATCGGGGGCACTATGGCTACACCTTC. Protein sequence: CASSVDRGHYGYTF.

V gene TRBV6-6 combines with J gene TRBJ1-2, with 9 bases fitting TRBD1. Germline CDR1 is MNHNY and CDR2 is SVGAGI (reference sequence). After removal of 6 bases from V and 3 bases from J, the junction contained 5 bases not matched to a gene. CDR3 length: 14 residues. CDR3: CASRRDRADYGYTF. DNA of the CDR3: TGTGCCAGCAGGCGGGACAGGGCGGACTATGGCTACACCTTC.

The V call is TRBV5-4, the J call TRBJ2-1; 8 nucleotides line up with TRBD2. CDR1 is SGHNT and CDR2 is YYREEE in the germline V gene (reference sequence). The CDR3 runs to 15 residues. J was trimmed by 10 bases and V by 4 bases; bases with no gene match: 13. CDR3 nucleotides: TGTGCCAGCAGCCTAACTAGCGGCGTTCGGGGGGAGCAGTTCTTC. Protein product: CASSLTSGVRGEQFF.

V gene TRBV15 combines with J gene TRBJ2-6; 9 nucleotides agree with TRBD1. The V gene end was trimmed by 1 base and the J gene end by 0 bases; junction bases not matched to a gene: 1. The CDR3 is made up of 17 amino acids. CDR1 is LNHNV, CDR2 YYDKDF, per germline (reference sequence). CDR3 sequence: CATSRVTGGSGANVLTF. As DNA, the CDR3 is TGTGCCACCAGCAGAGTGACAGGGGGCTCTGGGGCCAACGTCCTGACTTTC.

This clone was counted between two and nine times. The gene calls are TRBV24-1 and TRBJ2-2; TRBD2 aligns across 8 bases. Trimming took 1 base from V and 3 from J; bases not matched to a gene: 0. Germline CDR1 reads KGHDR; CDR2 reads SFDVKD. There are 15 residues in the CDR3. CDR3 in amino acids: CATSDLAGDTGELFF. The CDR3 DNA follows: TGTGCCACCAGTGATTTAGCGGGAGACACCGGGGAGCTGTTTTTT.